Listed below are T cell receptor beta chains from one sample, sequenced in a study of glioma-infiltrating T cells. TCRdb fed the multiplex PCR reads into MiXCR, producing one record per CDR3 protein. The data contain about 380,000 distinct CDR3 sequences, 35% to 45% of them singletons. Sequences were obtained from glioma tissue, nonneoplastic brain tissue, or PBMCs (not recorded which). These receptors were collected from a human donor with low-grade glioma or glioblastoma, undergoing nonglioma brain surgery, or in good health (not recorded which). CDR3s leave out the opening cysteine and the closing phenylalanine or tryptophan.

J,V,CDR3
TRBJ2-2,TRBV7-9,ASSQPRAGRNTGELF
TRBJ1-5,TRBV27,ASSAVMGNQPQH
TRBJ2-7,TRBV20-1,SASGARGYEQY
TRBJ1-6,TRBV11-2,ASSPGQPFLFNSPLH
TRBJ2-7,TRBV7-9,ASSLETGSFYEQY
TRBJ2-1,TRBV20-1,SARDGGRARNEQF
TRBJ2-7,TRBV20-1,SAEPGTYDEQY
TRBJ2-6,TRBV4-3,ASSQDASSGANVLT
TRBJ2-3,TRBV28,ASSLPASGSSTDTQY
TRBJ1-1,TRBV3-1,ASSQEPVNTEAF
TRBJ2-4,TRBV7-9,ASKVADCLKNIQY
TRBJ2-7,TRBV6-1,AITETANSYEQY
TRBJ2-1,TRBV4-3,ASSQPRTGFEQF
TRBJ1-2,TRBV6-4,ASRGTGLGYT
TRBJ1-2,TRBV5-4,ASSREQQYGYT
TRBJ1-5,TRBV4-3,ASSQEYGTEVQPQH
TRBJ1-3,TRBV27,ASSTYRGYSGNTIY
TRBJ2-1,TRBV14,ASSPGTGTYNEQF
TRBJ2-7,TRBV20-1,SARQLGESREQY
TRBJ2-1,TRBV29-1,SVLRGDEQF
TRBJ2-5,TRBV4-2,ASSQTGQTPGETQY
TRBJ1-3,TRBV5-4,ASSVGGQVDSGNTIY
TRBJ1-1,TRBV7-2,ASSLSGGYTEAF
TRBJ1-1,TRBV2,ASTGVMNTEAF
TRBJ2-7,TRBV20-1,SARTSGSREQY
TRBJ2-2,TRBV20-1,IVSTPRNTGELF
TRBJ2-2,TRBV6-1,ASRTARGTGELF
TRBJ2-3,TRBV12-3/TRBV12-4,ASSLGGGRSSTDTQY
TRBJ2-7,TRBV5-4,ASSLAGGEEQY
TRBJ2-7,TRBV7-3,ASSYRRDTFYEQY
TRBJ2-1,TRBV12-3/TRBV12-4,ASSLLQTGNEQF
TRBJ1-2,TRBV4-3,ASSQRDGYGYT
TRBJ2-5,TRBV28,ARSPGQGFYETQY
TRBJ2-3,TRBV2,ASREVAPADTQY
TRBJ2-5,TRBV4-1,ASSQDLAGGGETQY
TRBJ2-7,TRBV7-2,ASSPSLEQY
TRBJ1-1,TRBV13,ASSLQTTGETNTEAF
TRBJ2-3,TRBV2,ASSDRGLTDTQY
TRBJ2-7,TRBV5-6,ASWDLWGEQY
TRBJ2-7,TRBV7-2,ASSRTSGPAYEQY
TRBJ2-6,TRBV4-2,ASSQDLGAGANVLT
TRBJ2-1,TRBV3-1,ASSQEPALQKEQF
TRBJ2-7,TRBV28,ASSRASYEQY
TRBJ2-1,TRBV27,ASGGWDDYNEQF
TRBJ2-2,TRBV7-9,ASSPRQGASTGELF
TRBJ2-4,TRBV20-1,SARETGVNIQY
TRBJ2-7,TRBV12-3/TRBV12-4,ASSLGMVQEKQY
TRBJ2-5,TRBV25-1,ASSSRDREETQY
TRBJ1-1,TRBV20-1,SARAVRGNTEAF
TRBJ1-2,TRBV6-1,ASRTLTGSGYT
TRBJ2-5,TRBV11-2,ASSLASSGSWQETQY
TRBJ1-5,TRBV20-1,SAPGDSYQSQH
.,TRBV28,ASSPLLAGEKNEQY
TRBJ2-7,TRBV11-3,ASSLSGNSYEQY
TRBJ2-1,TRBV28,ASSPWGTGVNEQF
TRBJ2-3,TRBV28,ASSLRSGTDTQY
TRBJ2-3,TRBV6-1,ASSFRTSSSVDTQY
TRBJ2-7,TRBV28,ASSLIRRDYEQY
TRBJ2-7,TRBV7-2,ASSRTTVPYEQY